The 14 T cell receptor beta chains below come from one sample, sequenced in a study of blood T cell repertoires in COVID-19. Using immunoSEQ multiplex PCR, the repertoire was profiled, and TCRdb retains in-frame clones only, with some absent. This sample has some 89,000 clones; over 85% occur once, and the top ten carry roughly 2%. Sequencing was carried out using peripheral blood. These receptor sequences come from a man between 50 and 59 years old with acute or convalescent COVID-19.

The CDR3 loop is CASSTWDTSNQPQHF. The CDR3 bases are TGTGCCAGTAGTACCTGGGACACTAGCAATCAGCCCCAGCATTTT. This sequence joins TRBV19 and TRBJ1-5; perhaps TRBD1 as D (6 bases). The germline V gene encodes CDR1 LNHDA and CDR2 SQIVND (reference sequence). V gave up 4 bases and J gave up 0 bases, with 10 bases separating them. This CDR3 is built from 15 residues. Looking up the rest from reference TRBV19 and TRBJ1-5 gives the full variable domain: DGGITQSPKYLFRKEGQNVTLSCEQNLNHDAMYWYRQDPGQGLRLIYYSQIVNDFQKGDIAEGYSVSREKKESFPLTVTSAQKNPTAFYLCASSTWDTSNQPQHFGDGTRLSIL.

The chain carries TRBV12-3 or TRBV12-4 and TRBJ2-7; weak D call: TRBD1 (6 bases). V was clipped by 6 bases and J by 4 bases, with 10 bases between them. This CDR3 contains 12 residues. DNA of the CDR3: TGTGCCAGCAGAACAGGGAAGTACGAGCAGTACTTC. As protein: CASRTGKYEQYF.

J is TRBJ2-5 and V is TRBV12-3 or TRBV12-4; D is perhaps TRBD1 (6 bases). Between the trimmed V and J ends, which lost 6 bases and 3 bases, there was a span of 11 bases. The CDR3 is 13 residues long. CDR3 DNA: TGTGCCAGCAGAAACAGGGCCGAAGAGACCCAGTACTTC. It is translated as CASRNRAEETQYF.

The genes are TRBV10-3 and TRBJ2-3; TRBD2 might be the D (5 bases). The germline V gene encodes CDR1 ENHRY and CDR2 SYGVKD. V shed 6 bases and J shed 1 base, with 11 bases lying between them. The CDR3 is made up of 14 amino acids. CDR3 loop: CAISQGAGTDTQYF. In DNA form, the CDR3 reads TGTGCCATCAGCCAAGGAGCGGGCACAGATACGCAGTATTTT.

The chain carries TRBV18 and TRBJ2-3, with D maybe TRBD2 (6 bases). Germline V gene lookup returns CDR1 KGHSH and CDR2 LQKENI. V was clipped by 3 bases and J by 14 bases, with 18 bases between them. The CDR3 extends over 13 amino acids. The CDR3 nucleotides are TGTGCCAGCTCACCGGGGGGACGGGACTTTCCGTATTTT. It translates to CASSPGGRDFPYF.

V gene TRBV3-1 (or the pseudogene TRBV3-2) combines with J gene TRBJ2-7, with TRBD1 matching over 8 bases. Germline V lookup: CDR1 LGHDT, CDR2 YNNKEL (reference sequence). Germline trimming cut 6 bases from V and 4 bases from J; bases unmatched to any gene: 11. This CDR3 spans 15 amino acids. The CDR3 nucleotides are TGTGCCAGCAGTCTAAGGCTAGGACAGGGATACGAGCAGTACTTC. It specifies CASSLRLGQGYEQYF.

The chain couples TRBV14 to TRBJ1-1; the D is unclear. Germline V CDR1 and CDR2: SGHDN, FVKESK. V was cut by 0 bases and J by 10 bases, with 12 bases left in between. This CDR3 spans 13 amino acids. CDR3 loop: CASSQDLGGRAFF. The CDR3 DNA sequence: TGTGCCAGCAGCCAAGATTTAGGAGGGAGAGCTTTCTTT.

The V call is TRBV11-3, the J call TRBJ2-5; 9 bases are shared with TRBD2. The CDR3 runs 15 residues. V dropped 2 bases and J dropped 2; count of bases not matched to a gene: 3. Germline CDR1 is SGHNT and CDR2 is YENEEA. The CDR3 loop reads CASSLRAGGQETQYF. The DNA of the CDR3 is TGTGCCAGCAGCTTAAGGGCGGGGGGGCAAGAGACCCAGTACTTC.

This rearrangement joins TRBV7-2 to TRBJ1-4, with TRBD1 matching over 9 bases. Germline V gene lookup returns CDR1 SGHTA and CDR2 FQGNSA. The CDR3 runs 16 residues. Trimming cost V 4 bases and J 1 base; bases outside gene matches: 4. The CDR3 reads CASSYGTGRTNEKLFF. The CDR3 bases are TGTGCCAGCAGCTACGGGACAGGGAGAACTAATGAAAAACTGTTTTTT. The whole variable domain, filled in from reference TRBV7-2 and TRBJ1-4, reads GAGVSQSPSNKVTEKGKDVELRCDPISGHTALYWYRQSLGQGLEFLIYFQGNSAPDKSGLPSDRFSAERTGGSVSTLTIQRTQQEDSAVYLCASSYGTGRTNEKLFFGSGTQLSVL.

This chain connects TRBV11-2 to TRBJ1-3, with no clear D. Germline V gene data show CDR1 as SGHAT and CDR2 as FQNNGV. V lost 1 base and J 1 base, leaving 8 bases between the germline ends. The CDR3 length is 15 residues. CDR3 sequence: CASSLGQTSGNTIYF. The CDR3 nucleotides are TGTGCCAGCAGCTTAGGACAAACTTCTGGAAACACCATATATTTT.

This clone was observed a few times. The V and J genes are TRBV24-1 and TRBJ1-5, with 10 positions matching TRBD1. The germline gives CDR1 KGHDR, CDR2 SFDVKD. The CDR3 spans 13 residues. Trimming removed 9 bases from V and 2 bases from J; junction bases left unmatched: 0. The CDR3 loop is CATGTGGNQPQHF. The CDR3 DNA sequence: TGTGCCACCGGGACAGGGGGCAATCAGCCCCAGCATTTT.

The chain uses TRBV5-5 and TRBJ2-1; perhaps TRBD1 as D (5 bases). The V gene lost 1 base and the J gene lost 5 bases, with 10 bases spanning the gap. The CDR3 is made up of 14 amino acids. From germline, CDR1 is SGHKS and CDR2 YYEKEE (reference sequence). This CDR3 reads CASSLRGIHNEQFF. The DNA for the CDR3 is TGTGCCAGCAGCTTGAGGGGAATCCACAATGAGCAGTTCTTC.

The V call is TRBV11-2, the J call TRBJ1-2, with TRBD1 identical over 7 bases. V trimming: 5 bases; J trimming: 4 bases; junction bases outside the gene matches: 7. The CDR3 runs 14 residues. CDR1 SGHAT and CDR2 FQNNGV come from the germline V gene. CDR3: CASSPNRGGYGYTF. The CDR3, as DNA: TGTGCCAGCAGCCCCAACAGGGGAGGCTATGGCTACACCTTC. The full variable domain, completed using reference TRBV11-2 and TRBJ1-2, is EAGVAQSPRYKIIEKRQSVAFWCNPISGHATLYWYQQILGQGPKLLIQFQNNGVVDDSQLPKDRFSAERLKGVDSTLKIQPAKLEDSAVYLCASSPNRGGYGYTFGSGTRLTVV.

J is TRBJ1-6 and V is TRBV5-4; D not certain. This CDR3 has 15 amino acids. Trimming cost V 0 bases and J 7 bases, with 11 bases left between them. CDR1 and CDR2 (germline): SGHNT, YYREEE (reference sequence). In DNA form, the CDR3 reads TGTGCCAGCAGCTTGGCCGGGAGGAGAAATTCACCCCTCCACTTT. Translation: CASSLAGRRNSPLHF.